The 10 T cell receptor beta chains below were found in one sample sequenced in a study of chemoradiotherapy in HPV16-positive cancers. This table comes from immunoSEQ multiplex PCR, and its TCRdb copy is limited to in-frame clones, with some not included. The repertoire includes 15,000 or so clones, 79% of them detected once, and roughly 9.7% sits in the top ten. The specimen was obtained from a patient who underwent chemoradiotherapy. The receptors were gathered from a human donor with HPV-associated anogenital cancer.

The gene calls are TRBV30 and TRBJ2-4; D gene ambiguous. V was shortened by 5 bases and J by 5 bases, with 10 bases between the two germline ends. CDR3 length: 12 residues. The germline V gene has CDR1 GTSNPN and CDR2 SVGIG (reference sequence). The chain's CDR3 is CAWGPTENIQYF. The CDR3 nucleotides are TGTGCCTGGGGACCCACCGAAAACATTCAGTACTTC.

Only a few counts were recorded for this clone. V is TRBV4-1 and J is TRBJ1-6; no definite D call. V lost 1 base and J 6 bases, leaving 4 bases between the germline ends. This CDR3 region has 13 residues. Germline V gene lookup returns CDR1 MGHRA and CDR2 YSYEKL. The CDR3 is CASSQAGNSPLHF. The DNA for the CDR3 is TGCGCCAGCAGCCAAGCTGGTAATTCACCCCTCCACTTT.

This clone was found once. The rearrangement uses TRBV4-3 and TRBJ1-2; D is perhaps TRBD1 (5 bases). The V gene's germline CDR1 is LGHNA and CDR2 YSLEER. CDR3 size: 13 residues. V was trimmed by 7 bases and J by 10 bases, leaving 19 bases between them. CDR3 region: CASTLGGAHDYTF. CDR3 bases: TGCGCCAGCACCCTGGGAGGGGCCCACGACTACACCTTC.

This clone was recorded a few times. The chain links TRBV14 to TRBJ2-7; D gene ambiguous. V was trimmed by 1 base and J by 1 base, leaving 5 bases between them. The germline V gene has CDR1 SGHDN and CDR2 FVKESK. The CDR3 totals 13 residues. As DNA, the CDR3 is TGTGCCAGCAGCCAAGGGGTTTCCTACGAGCAGTACTTC. It codes for CASSQGVSYEQYF.

The chain has TRBV11-2 and TRBJ2-1, with D uncertain. This CDR3 region has 11 residues. Germline-derived CDR1 and CDR2 are SGHAT and FQNNGV. Trimming removed 5 bases at V and 8 bases at J, with 7 bases between. The DNA of the CDR3 is TGTGCCAGCAGCCCCAGTGATGAGCAGTTCTTC. This sequence encodes CASSPSDEQFF.

This chain connects TRBV6-4 to TRBJ2-3; 9 nucleotides match TRBD1. CDR1 is MRHNA, CDR2 SNTAGT, per germline. This CDR3 has 16 amino acids. The J segment lost 1 base and the V segment lost 3 bases, leaving 5 bases of the junction unmatched. For the CDR3, the DNA is TGTGCCAGCAGTGAAACAGGGGGCAGCGGCACAGATACGCAGTATTTT. Translated: CASSETGGSGTDTQYF.

The chain links TRBV29-1 to TRBJ2-5, with D perhaps TRBD2 (5 bases). V was cut by 6 bases and J by 5 bases, with 13 bases left in between. The CDR3 contains 12 residues. The germline CDR1 and CDR2 sequences are SQVTM and ANQGSEA. The CDR3 protein is CSVVGREETQYF. As DNA, the CDR3 is TGCAGCGTAGTGGGGAGAGAGGAGACCCAGTACTTC.

This chain links TRBV15 with TRBJ2-3; 7 bases map to TRBD1. Germline assignment: CDR1 LNHNV and CDR2 YYDKDF (reference sequence). The CDR3 is made up of 15 amino acids. V shed 5 bases and J 5 bases; nucleotides not matched to a gene: 10. The CDR3 protein is CATSPRRQGIDTQYF. The CDR3 nucleotides read TGTGCCACCAGCCCTCGACGACAGGGAATAGATACGCAGTATTTT. Complete variable domain (other parts from reference TRBV15 and TRBJ2-3): DAMVIQNPRYQVTQFGKPVTLSCSQTLNHNVMYWYQQKSSQAPKLLFHYYDKDFNNEADTPDNFQSRRPNTSFCFLDIRSPGLGDTAMYLCATSPRRQGIDTQYFGPGTRLTVL.

V usage is TRBV5-4 and J usage is TRBJ2-3, with 10 bases that match TRBD1. The length of the CDR3 is 14 residues. The germline V gene has CDR1 SGHNT and CDR2 YYREEE (reference sequence). V dropped 5 bases and J dropped 6; count of bases not matched to a gene: 6. This chain's CDR3 is CASRPDRGSDTQYF. CDR3 DNA sequence: TGTGCCAGCAGACCGGACAGGGGGTCCGATACGCAGTATTTT.

This chain connects TRBV6-6 to TRBJ2-3; a weak D match, TRBD1 (8 bases). Germline V CDR1 and CDR2: MNHNY, SVGAGI (reference sequence). V lost 6 bases and J lost 5, with 21 bases in between. The CDR3 extends over 16 amino acids. CDR3 loop: CASSPSGTGGRDTQYF. The CDR3 nucleotides are TGTGCCAGCAGCCCAAGCGGGACAGGCGGGCGAGATACGCAGTATTTT.